Presented here are 21 T cell receptor beta chains from one specimen sequenced in a study of blood T cell repertoires in COVID-19 (dated by TCRdb to the early 2020s). Library generation was performed with the immunoSEQ multiplex PCR assay. TCRdb limited this immuneACCESS table to in-frame rearrangements with V and J called. A share of clones is missing; checked studies link under half to unresolved V genes, and the rest is unexplained. This sample has 130,000 or so clones in its table, and approximately 89% of those were observed once. The top ten constitute roughly 10% of the sample. Sequenced input: peripheral blood. These receptors were obtained from a man aged 60 to 69 with active or convalescent COVID-19.

The chain carries TRBV6-5 and TRBJ2-3; 8 bases match TRBD2. There are 14 residues in the CDR3. V trimming: 11 bases; J trimming: 7 bases; junction bases outside the gene matches: 14. Looked up from germline, CDR1 is MNHEY and CDR2 is SVGAGI. The chain's CDR3 is CAGVELAGSNTQYF. The CDR3, as DNA: TGTGCCGGGGTCGAATTAGCGGGGTCAAATACGCAGTATTTT.

The J gene is TRBJ2-6, the V gene TRBV3-1 (or the pseudogene TRBV3-2), with a tentative D call TRBD2 (6 bases). In germline, CDR1 is LGHDT, CDR2 YNNKEL (reference sequence). Trimming took 1 base from V and 0 from J, leaving 16 bases between them. The CDR3 runs to 19 residues. The CDR3 loop reads CASSQVTREVLSGANVLTF. CDR3 sequence (DNA): TGTGCCAGCAGCCAAGTAACGCGGGAAGTCCTCTCTGGGGCCAACGTCCTGACTTTC.

V gene TRBV18 combines with J gene TRBJ2-5; TRBD2 matches at 9 bases. CDR1 is KGHSH and CDR2 is LQKENI in the germline V gene. The CDR3 contains 18 residues. V lost 0 bases and J lost 2; bases outside the gene matches: 10. CDR3: CASSPPGLASGVQETQYF. The CDR3 DNA reads TGTGCCAGCTCACCACCGGGTCTGGCTAGCGGGGTACAAGAGACCCAGTACTTC.

V gene TRBV7-9 combines with J gene TRBJ2-1, with TRBD1 identical over 7 bases. This CDR3 has 12 amino acids. J was trimmed by 15 bases and V by 1 base; bases with no gene match: 6. Looked up from germline, CDR1 is SEHNR and CDR2 is FQNEAQ (reference sequence). For the CDR3, the DNA is TGTGCCAGCAGCTTAGAGACAGGGCACCGGTTCTTC. Translating it yields CASSLETGHRFF.

The rearrangement links TRBV15 to TRBJ1-1; 7 bases fit TRBD1. The CDR3 contains 14 residues. Germline V gene sequence: CDR1 LNHNV, CDR2 YYDKDF (reference sequence). V was clipped by 4 bases and J by 1 base; unmatched bases: 3. The CDR3 coding sequence is TGTGCCACCAGCAAACGACAGGGGAACACTGAAGCTTTCTTT. This gives the protein CATSKRQGNTEAFF.

This clone was counted between two and nine times. The rearrangement uses TRBV5-6 and TRBJ2-2; tentatively, D is TRBD2 (5 bases). Germline values: CDR1 SGHDT, CDR2 YYEEEE. The V gene lost 1 base and the J gene lost 5 bases, with 15 bases spanning the gap. CDR3 length: 16 amino acids. The CDR3, as DNA: TGTGCCAGCAGCTTGACCAAGCGAGAGCGGACCGGGGAGCTGTTTTTT. Protein sequence: CASSLTKRERTGELFF.

The chain uses TRBV10-3 and TRBJ2-7, with D perhaps TRBD1 (6 bases). From germline, CDR1 is ENHRY and CDR2 SYGVKD. Deletions cut 7 bases from V and 6 bases from J, with 19 bases between. The CDR3 is 14 amino acids. As DNA, the CDR3 is TGTGCCATCATGATGGTGGGGGCTTCGTCCGAGCAGTACTTC. This gives the protein CAIMMVGASSEQYF.

The gene calls are TRBV4-2 and TRBJ1-5; possibly TRBD1 for D (5 bases). The CDR3 loop spans 14 amino acids. With 0 bases removed from V and 10 bases from J, the gap between germline ends came to 13 bases. Germline-derived CDR1 and CDR2 are LGHNA and YNFKEQ. In nucleotides, the CDR3 is TGTGCCAGCAGCCAAGATAACAGGTTAGGACCCCAGCATTTT. This gives the protein CASSQDNRLGPQHF.

This clone was seen a single time. The CDR3 loop is CAWSTGQGSNQPQHF. The CDR3 nucleotides are TGTGCCTGGAGTACCGGACAGGGGAGCAATCAGCCCCAGCATTTT. The chain combines TRBV30 with TRBJ1-5; 9 bases line up with TRBD1. This CDR3 has 15 residues. Trimming took 2 bases from V and 1 from J; bases not matched to a gene: 3. Germline CDR1 GTSNPN, CDR2 SVGIG (reference sequence). Full variable domain (outside the CDR3, taken from reference TRBV30 and TRBJ1-5): SQTIHQWPATLVQPVGSPLSLECTVEGTSNPNLYWYRQAAGRGLQLLFYSVGIGQISSEVPQNLSASRPQDRQFILSSKKLLLSDSGFYLCAWSTGQGSNQPQHFGDGTRLSIL.

The CDR3 protein is CASSSFPTAEGEQYF. CDR3 coding DNA: TGTGCCAGCAGCTCCTTTCCCACGGCCGAGGGCGAGCAGTACTTC. The chain is built from TRBV5-4 and TRBJ2-7, with D possibly being TRBD2 (5 bases). Germline V gene data show CDR1 as SGHNT and CDR2 as YYREEE (reference sequence). This CDR3 comprises 15 residues. With 3 bases removed from V and 6 bases from J, the gap between germline ends came to 19 bases.

V gene TRBV6-5 combines with J gene TRBJ1-3; 7 bases fit TRBD1. V lost 7 bases, J lost 0 bases, and 3 bases stayed unmatched. This CDR3 region has 14 residues. Germline V lookup: CDR1 MNHEY, CDR2 SVGAGI. In nucleotides, the CDR3 is TGTGCCAGCATGAGACAGGGCTCTGGAAACACCATATATTTT. Amino acids: CASMRQGSGNTIYF.

This sequence joins TRBV27 and TRBJ1-1; TRBD1 matches at 8 bases. Germline V gene sequence: CDR1 MNHEY, CDR2 SMNVEV (reference sequence). With V trimmed by 5 bases and J by 5 bases, 10 bases remained unmatched. CDR3 length: 15 amino acids. CDR3 bases: TGTGCCAGCAGTCACTCCGCAGGGGGCTTGACTGAAGCTTTCTTT. It specifies CASSHSAGGLTEAFF.

V is TRBV15 and J is TRBJ2-3; tentatively, D is TRBD2 (6 bases). The CDR3 covers 13 residues. Trimming left V 8 bases short and J 4 bases short, with 13 bases between. From germline, CDR1 is LNHNV and CDR2 YYDKDF (reference sequence). For the CDR3, the DNA is TGTGCCACCGGGAGGTGGGAGTCAGATACGCAGTATTTT. Protein: CATGRWESDTQYF.

This chain uses TRBV6-2 or TRBV6-3 with TRBJ2-3; 10 bases match TRBD2. The CDR3 extends over 16 amino acids. Germline-derived CDR1 and CDR2 are MNHEY and SVGEGT. The V segment lost 0 bases and the J segment 6 bases; nucleotides outside the gene matches: 6. CDR3 in DNA: TGTGCCAGCAGTTACTCGCTAGCGGGAGATCGGGATACGCAGTATTTT. This codes for CASSYSLAGDRDTQYF.

This rearrangement joins TRBV30 to TRBJ2-3, with TRBD2 matching 8 bases. The CDR3 is made up of 16 amino acids. Germline lookup yields CDR1 GTSNPN and CDR2 SVGIG (reference sequence). After removal of 2 bases from V and 6 bases from J, the junction contained 13 bases not matched to a gene. The chain's CDR3 is CAWSMGRTSREDTQYF. Written as DNA, the CDR3 is TGTGCCTGGAGTATGGGGAGGACTAGCAGAGAGGATACGCAGTATTTT.

The CDR3 spells CASSLGPTTNEKLFF. The CDR3 DNA follows: TGCGCCAGCAGCTTGGGGCCAACAACTAATGAAAAACTGTTTTTT. The gene calls are TRBV5-1 and TRBJ1-4; D not resolved. The V gene lost 0 bases and the J gene lost 0 bases, with 6 bases spanning the gap. Germline assignment: CDR1 SGHRS and CDR2 YFSETQ. This CDR3 spans 15 amino acids.

This clone showed up just once. V is TRBV5-1 and J is TRBJ2-7, with D possibly being TRBD1 (6 bases). V dropped 0 bases and J dropped 1 base, with 11 bases sitting between them. The CDR3 length is 15 residues. From germline, CDR1 is SGHRS and CDR2 YFSETQ. The CDR3 spells CASSLGEGGSYEQYF. In nucleotides, the CDR3 is TGCGCCAGCAGCTTGGGGGAAGGGGGTTCCTACGAGCAGTACTTC.

Only a few counts were recorded for this clone. The CDR3 sequence: CASSPRQGSNQPQHF. For the CDR3, the DNA is TGCGCCAGCAGTCCTCGACAGGGTAGCAATCAGCCCCAGCATTTT. V usage is TRBV10-2 and J usage is TRBJ1-5; 7 bases are a match to TRBD1. CDR1 and CDR2 (germline): WSHSY, SAAADI. After removal of 5 bases from V and 0 bases from J, the junction contained 4 bases not matched to a gene. The CDR3 extends over 15 amino acids.

The V call is TRBV9, the J call TRBJ2-7, with 14 bases identical to TRBD2. This CDR3 contains 18 residues. The ends lost 4 bases at V and 0 bases at J; junction bases unmatched: 9. CDR1 is SGDLS, CDR2 YYNGEE, per germline. CDR3 protein: CASSLGLAGAPSSYEQYF. The CDR3 DNA is TGTGCCAGCAGCTTGGGACTAGCGGGAGCCCCGAGCTCCTACGAGCAGTACTTC.

This clone was counted a single time. The CDR3 loop is CASSSWPDTDTQYF. The CDR3 coding sequence is TGTGCCAGCAGCTCCTGGCCTGACACAGATACGCAGTATTTT. The chain uses TRBV9 and TRBJ2-3; the D is unclear. The CDR3 is made up of 14 amino acids. Trimming shortened V by 4 bases and J by 2 bases, and 11 bases separated the two germline ends. In germline, CDR1 is SGDLS, CDR2 YYNGEE.

The chain recombines TRBV28 with TRBJ2-1; D is uncertain. Germline loops: CDR1 MDHEN, CDR2 SYDVKM. This CDR3 is built from 11 residues. V lost 5 bases, J lost 4 bases, and 3 bases lay in between. CDR3 in amino acids: CASSLYNEQFF. CDR3 coding DNA: TGTGCCAGCAGTCTTTACAATGAGCAGTTCTTC.